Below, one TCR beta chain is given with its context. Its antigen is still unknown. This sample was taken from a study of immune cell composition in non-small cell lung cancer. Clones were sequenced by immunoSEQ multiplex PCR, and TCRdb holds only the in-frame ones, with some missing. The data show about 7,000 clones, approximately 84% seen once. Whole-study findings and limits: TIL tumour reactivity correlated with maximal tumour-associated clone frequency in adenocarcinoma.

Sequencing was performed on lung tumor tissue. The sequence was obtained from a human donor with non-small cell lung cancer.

CDR3 in DNA: TGCGCCAGCAGCCCGACTAACGGTGGGAGGCGGTACGAGCAGTACTTC. This codes for CASSPTNGGRRYEQYF. The genes are TRBV5-1 and TRBJ2-7, with TRBD2 as a possible D gene (6 bases). The ends were cut back, 4 bases at V and 4 bases at J, with 21 bases in the middle. The CDR3 covers 16 residues. Germline CDR1 reads SGHRS; CDR2 reads YFSETQ.